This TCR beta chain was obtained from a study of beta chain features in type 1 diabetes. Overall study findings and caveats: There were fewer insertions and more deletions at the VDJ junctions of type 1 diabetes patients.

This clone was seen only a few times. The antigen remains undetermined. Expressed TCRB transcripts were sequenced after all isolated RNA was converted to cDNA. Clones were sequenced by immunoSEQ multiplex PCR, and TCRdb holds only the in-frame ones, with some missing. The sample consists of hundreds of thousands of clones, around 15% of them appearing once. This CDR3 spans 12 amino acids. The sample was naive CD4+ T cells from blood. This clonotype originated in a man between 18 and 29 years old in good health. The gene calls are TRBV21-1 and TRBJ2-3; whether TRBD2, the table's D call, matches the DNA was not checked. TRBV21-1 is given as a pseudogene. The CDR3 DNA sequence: TGTGCCAGCAGCAAAGGGGAGGATACGCAGTATTTT. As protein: CASSKGEDTQYF.